This record concerns one T cell receptor (beta chain) sequence. This entry belongs to a study of blood T cell repertoires in COVID-19. Study-level background: Sources were T cells, B-cell-depleted T cells, or PBMCs; the material itself was cDNA or gDNA.

Clones were sequenced by immunoSEQ multiplex PCR, and TCRdb holds only the in-frame ones, with some missing. The repertoire holds about 280,000 clones, with roughly 85% as singletons. Across 24 US areas, participants ranged in age from 18 to 89 years. Deletions cut 6 bases from V and 0 bases from J, with 15 bases between. In germline, CDR1 is SGHTA, CDR2 FQGNSA. The CDR3 spans 16 residues. The receptor's source is a woman in her fifties or sixties who had recovered from COVID-19. Sequenced input: PBMCs or T cells enriched from blood (not recorded which). The rearrangement joins TRBV7-2 to TRBJ2-1; D may be TRBD2 (5 bases). The DNA for the CDR3 is TGTGCCAGCAGTTCTAGGCGAGGGAGCTCCTACAATGAGCAGTTCTTC. Translation: CASSSRRGSSYNEQFF.